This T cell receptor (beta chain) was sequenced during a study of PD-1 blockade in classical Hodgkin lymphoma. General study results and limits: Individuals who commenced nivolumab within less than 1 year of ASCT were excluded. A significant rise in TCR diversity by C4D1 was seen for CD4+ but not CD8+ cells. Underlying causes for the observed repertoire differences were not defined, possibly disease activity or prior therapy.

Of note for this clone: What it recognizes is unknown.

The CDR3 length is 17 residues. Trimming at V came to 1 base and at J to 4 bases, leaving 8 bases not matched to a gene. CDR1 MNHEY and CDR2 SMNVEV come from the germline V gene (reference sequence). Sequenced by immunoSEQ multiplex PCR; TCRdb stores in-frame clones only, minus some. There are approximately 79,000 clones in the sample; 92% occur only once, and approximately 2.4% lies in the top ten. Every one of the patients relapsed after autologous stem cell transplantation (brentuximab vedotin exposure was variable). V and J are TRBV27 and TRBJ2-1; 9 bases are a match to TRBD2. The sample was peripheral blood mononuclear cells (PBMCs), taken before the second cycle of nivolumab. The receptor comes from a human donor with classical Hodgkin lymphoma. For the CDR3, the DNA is TGTGCCAGCAGTTTATATGGGACTAGCTCCCCTTACAATGAGCAGTTCTTC. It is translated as CASSLYGTSSPYNEQFF.